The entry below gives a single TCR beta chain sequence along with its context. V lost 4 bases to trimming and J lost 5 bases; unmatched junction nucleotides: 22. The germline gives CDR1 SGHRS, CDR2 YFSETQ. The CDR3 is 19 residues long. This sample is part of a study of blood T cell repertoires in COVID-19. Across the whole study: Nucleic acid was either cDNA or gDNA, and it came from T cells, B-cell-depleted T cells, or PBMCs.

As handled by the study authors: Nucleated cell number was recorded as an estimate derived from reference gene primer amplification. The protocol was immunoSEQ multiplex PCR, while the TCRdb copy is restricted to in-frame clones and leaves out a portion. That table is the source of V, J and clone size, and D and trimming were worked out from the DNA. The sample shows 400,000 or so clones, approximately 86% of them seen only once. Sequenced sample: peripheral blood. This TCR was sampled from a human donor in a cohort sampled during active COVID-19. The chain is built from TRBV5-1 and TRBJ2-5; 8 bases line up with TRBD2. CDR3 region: CASSLPPSGGFGAGETQYF. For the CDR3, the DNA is TGCGCCAGCAGCCTACCCCCAAGCGGGGGCTTCGGTGCGGGGGAGACCCAGTACTTC.